These T cell receptor beta chains were read from a single sample in a study of OX40 agonist ivuxolimab in advanced cancers. This table comes from immunoSEQ multiplex PCR, and its TCRdb copy is limited to in-frame clones, with some not included. The profile shows some 37,000 clones, about 80% of them singletons. The sample was CD4+ or CD8+ T cells sorted from blood, taken in a trial of the OX40 agonist ivuxolimab. The receptors were sampled from an adult with an advanced solid tumor such as melanoma, head and neck, liver or kidney cancer. Both conserved end residues are part of each CDR3. Fields, in order: clone size, J gene, V gene, D gene, CDR3 length, CDR3 protein, CDR3 DNA. D genes are given only for firm matches. A row's size may be missing; if present it is once, few, many or a size class.

clone_size: .
j_call: TRBJ2-3
v_call: TRBV4-1
d_call: TRBD2
cdr3_length: 17
cdr3_aa: CASSQDPGLASTDTQYF
cdr3_nt: TGCGCCAGCAGCCAAGATCCGGGACTAGCTAGCACAGATACGCAGTATTTT

clone_size: .
j_call: TRBJ1-1
v_call: TRBV18
d_call: .
cdr3_length: 15
cdr3_aa: CASSPEDAGLDEAFF
cdr3_nt: TGTGCCAGCTCACCGGAAGACGCGGGGTTGGATGAAGCTTTCTTT

clone_size: .
j_call: TRBJ2-1
v_call: TRBV6-1
d_call: .
cdr3_length: 14
cdr3_aa: CASRSQGFFNEQFF
cdr3_nt: TGTGCCAGCAGATCACAGGGTTTCTTCAATGAGCAGTTCTTC

clone_size: few
j_call: TRBJ2-5
v_call: TRBV27
d_call: TRBD1
cdr3_length: 15
cdr3_aa: CASSRAQTGRETQYF
cdr3_nt: TGTGCCAGCAGCCGCGCTCAGACAGGGCGGGAGACCCAGTACTTC

clone_size: .
j_call: TRBJ1-1
v_call: TRBV27
d_call: TRBD1
cdr3_length: 12
cdr3_aa: CASRDRDWEAFF
cdr3_nt: TGTGCCAGCCGAGACAGGGACTGGGAAGCTTTCTTT

clone_size: .
j_call: TRBJ2-7
v_call: TRBV7-9
d_call: TRBD1
cdr3_length: 15
cdr3_aa: CASSSNRGNSYEQYF
cdr3_nt: TGTGCCAGCAGCTCCAACAGGGGGAACTCCTACGAGCAGTACTTC

clone_size: few
j_call: TRBJ1-1
v_call: TRBV5-1
d_call: TRBD1
cdr3_length: 17
cdr3_aa: CASSLVGGRGDDTEAFF
cdr3_nt: TGCGCCAGCAGCTTGGTTGGTGGCAGGGGGGACGACACTGAAGCTTTCTTT

clone_size: .
j_call: TRBJ2-3
v_call: TRBV9
d_call: .
cdr3_length: 16
cdr3_aa: CASSVGASESTDTQYF
cdr3_nt: TGTGCCAGCAGCGTAGGGGCTAGCGAGAGCACAGATACGCAGTATTTT

clone_size: .
j_call: TRBJ1-2
v_call: TRBV11-2
d_call: .
cdr3_length: 15
cdr3_aa: CASSLEGSSNYGYTF
cdr3_nt: TGTGCCAGCAGCTTAGAGGGTTCCAGTAACTATGGCTACACCTTC

clone_size: .
j_call: TRBJ1-1
v_call: TRBV28
d_call: TRBD1
cdr3_length: 14
cdr3_aa: CASMPRTGHTEAFF
cdr3_nt: TGTGCCAGCATGCCCCGGACAGGGCACACTGAAGCTTTCTTT

clone_size: .
j_call: TRBJ1-2
v_call: TRBV4-3
d_call: .
cdr3_length: 15
cdr3_aa: CASSQDLDTFYGYTF
cdr3_nt: TGCGCCAGCAGCCAAGATCTGGACACCTTCTATGGCTACACCTTC

clone_size: few
j_call: TRBJ1-5
v_call: TRBV30
d_call: .
cdr3_length: 14
cdr3_aa: CAWSVQEGNQPQHF
cdr3_nt: TGTGCCTGGAGTGTACAAGAAGGCAATCAGCCCCAGCATTTT

clone_size: .
j_call: TRBJ2-5
v_call: TRBV9
d_call: .
cdr3_length: 16
cdr3_aa: CASSPRGWGQQETQYF
cdr3_nt: TGTGCCAGCAGCCCCCGGGGGTGGGGTCAGCAAGAGACCCAGTACTTC

clone_size: .
j_call: TRBJ2-1
v_call: TRBV7-6
d_call: .
cdr3_length: 15
cdr3_aa: CASSLNLASYNEQFF
cdr3_nt: TGTGCCAGCAGCTTAAATCTAGCATCGTACAATGAGCAGTTCTTC

clone_size: .
j_call: TRBJ2-7
v_call: TRBV6-1
d_call: .
cdr3_length: 14
cdr3_aa: CASSEALWGYEQYF
cdr3_nt: TGTGCCAGCAGTGAAGCGCTGTGGGGCTACGAGCAGTACTTC

clone_size: .
j_call: TRBJ1-2
v_call: TRBV18
d_call: .
cdr3_length: 16
cdr3_aa: CASSPRPDDGYYGYTF
cdr3_nt: TGTGCCAGCTCACCACGACCGGACGACGGTTACTATGGCTACACCTTC

clone_size: .
j_call: TRBJ2-5
v_call: TRBV7-2
d_call: .
cdr3_length: 16
cdr3_aa: CASSFRGGGYQETQYF
cdr3_nt: TGTGCCAGCAGCTTTAGGGGAGGAGGGTACCAAGAGACCCAGTACTTC

clone_size: .
j_call: TRBJ2-7
v_call: TRBV6-1
d_call: .
cdr3_length: 15
cdr3_aa: CASSAPAGGGYEQYF
cdr3_nt: TGTGCCAGCAGTGCCCCGGCAGGGGGAGGCTACGAGCAGTACTTC

clone_size: .
j_call: TRBJ2-3
v_call: TRBV7-6
d_call: TRBD1
cdr3_length: 17
cdr3_aa: CASSFSPGTGGTDTQYF
cdr3_nt: TGTGCCAGCAGTTTTTCCCCCGGGACAGGGGGCACAGATACGCAGTATTTT

clone_size: .
j_call: TRBJ2-1
v_call: TRBV7-8
d_call: .
cdr3_length: 11
cdr3_aa: CATLLGGEQFF
cdr3_nt: TGTGCCACCCTCTTAGGGGGTGAGCAGTTCTTC

clone_size: .
j_call: TRBJ2-5
v_call: TRBV7-2
d_call: .
cdr3_length: 12
cdr3_aa: CASSRTKETQYF
cdr3_nt: TGTGCCAGCAGCAGGACAAAAGAGACCCAGTACTTC

clone_size: once
j_call: TRBJ2-4
v_call: TRBV19
d_call: .
cdr3_length: 15
cdr3_aa: CASSIWEEDKNIQYF
cdr3_nt: TGTGCCAGTAGTATCTGGGAAGAAGACAAAAACATTCAGTACTTC

clone_size: .
j_call: TRBJ2-7
v_call: TRBV27
d_call: .
cdr3_length: 15
cdr3_aa: CASSPSPGRSYEQYF
cdr3_nt: TGTGCCAGCAGTCCATCTCCCGGACGGAGCTACGAGCAGTACTTC

clone_size: .
j_call: TRBJ1-4
v_call: TRBV6-1
d_call: TRBD1
cdr3_length: 18
cdr3_aa: CASSEARAGGRSNEKLFF
cdr3_nt: TGTGCCAGCAGTGAAGCGCGGGCAGGGGGCCGCTCTAATGAAAAACTGTTTTTT

clone_size: .
j_call: TRBJ2-1
v_call: TRBV4-1
d_call: TRBD2
cdr3_length: 17
cdr3_aa: CASSHPPNGREDNEQFF
cdr3_nt: TGCGCCAGCAGCCACCCCCCCAACGGGAGGGAGGACAATGAGCAGTTCTTC

clone_size: .
j_call: TRBJ2-1
v_call: TRBV7-8
d_call: .
cdr3_length: 12
cdr3_aa: CASSLAHNEQFF
cdr3_nt: TGTGCCAGCAGCTTAGCCCACAATGAGCAGTTCTTC

clone_size: .
j_call: TRBJ2-2
v_call: TRBV6-4
d_call: .
cdr3_length: 12
cdr3_aa: CASSDYTGELFF
cdr3_nt: TGTGCCAGCAGTGACTACACCGGGGAGCTGTTTTTT

clone_size: .
j_call: TRBJ2-7
v_call: TRBV10-2
d_call: TRBD2
cdr3_length: 15
cdr3_aa: CASSESVAGGYEQYF
cdr3_nt: TGCGCCAGCAGTGAGTCGGTAGCGGGAGGTTACGAGCAGTACTTC

clone_size: .
j_call: TRBJ2-7
v_call: TRBV5-6
d_call: TRBD2
cdr3_length: 18
cdr3_aa: CASSLARLAGGPYYEQYF
cdr3_nt: TGTGCCAGCAGCTTGGCCCGACTAGCGGGAGGGCCATACTACGAGCAGTACTTC

clone_size: .
j_call: TRBJ1-5
v_call: TRBV28
d_call: .
cdr3_length: 14
cdr3_aa: CASSLAYSNQPQHF
cdr3_nt: TGTGCCAGCAGCTTAGCCTATAGCAATCAGCCCCAGCATTTT

clone_size: .
j_call: TRBJ2-1
v_call: TRBV28
d_call: TRBD2
cdr3_length: 19
cdr3_aa: CASSPGLAGGSPTYNEQFF
cdr3_nt: TGTGCCAGCAGTCCCGGACTAGCGGGGGGTTCCCCCACCTACAATGAGCAGTTCTTC

clone_size: .
j_call: TRBJ2-7
v_call: TRBV11-2
d_call: .
cdr3_length: 14
cdr3_aa: CASSRSLGSYEQYF
cdr3_nt: TGTGCCAGCAGTCGCTCACTAGGCTCCTACGAGCAGTACTTC

clone_size: .
j_call: TRBJ2-3
v_call: TRBV5-6
d_call: .
cdr3_length: 14
cdr3_aa: CASSLVLPGDTQYF
cdr3_nt: TGTGCCAGCAGCTTGGTTCTCCCCGGAGATACGCAGTATTTT

clone_size: .
j_call: TRBJ1-1
v_call: TRBV7-2
d_call: .
cdr3_length: 16
cdr3_aa: CASSLAIRSGNTEAFF
cdr3_nt: TGTGCCAGCAGCTTGGCAATTCGCTCGGGGAACACTGAAGCTTTCTTT

clone_size: .
j_call: TRBJ1-2
v_call: TRBV7-9
d_call: .
cdr3_length: 15
cdr3_aa: CASSPTLTPDYGYTF
cdr3_nt: TGTGCCAGCAGCCCGACCTTGACACCCGACTATGGCTACACCTTC

clone_size: .
j_call: TRBJ1-6
v_call: TRBV19
d_call: TRBD1
cdr3_length: 14
cdr3_aa: CASREGQGSSPLHF
cdr3_nt: TGTGCCAGTAGAGAAGGACAGGGATCTTCACCCCTCCACTTT

clone_size: .
j_call: TRBJ2-7
v_call: TRBV19
d_call: TRBD1
cdr3_length: 14
cdr3_aa: CASSIGTGVHEQYF
cdr3_nt: TGTGCCAGTAGTATTGGGACAGGGGTACACGAGCAGTACTTC